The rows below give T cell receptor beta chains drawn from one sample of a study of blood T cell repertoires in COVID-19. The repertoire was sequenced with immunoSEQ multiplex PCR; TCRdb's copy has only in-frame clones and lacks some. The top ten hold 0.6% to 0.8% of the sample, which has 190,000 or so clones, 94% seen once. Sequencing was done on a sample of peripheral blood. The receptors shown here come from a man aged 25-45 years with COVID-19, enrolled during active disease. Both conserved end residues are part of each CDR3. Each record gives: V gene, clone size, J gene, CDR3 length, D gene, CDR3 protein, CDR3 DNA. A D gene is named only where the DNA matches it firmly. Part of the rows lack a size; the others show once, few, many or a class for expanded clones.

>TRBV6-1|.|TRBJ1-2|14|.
CASSEAGLGGGYTF
TGTGCCAGCAGTGAAGCTGGACTAGGGGGGGGCTACACCTTC
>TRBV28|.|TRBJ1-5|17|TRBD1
CASIPGTGIYSNQPQHF
TGTGCCAGCATCCCCGGGACAGGAATATATAGCAATCAGCCCCAGCATTTT
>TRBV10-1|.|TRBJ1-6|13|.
CASSDREGSPLHF
TGCGCCAGCAGTGACAGGGAAGGATCACCCCTCCACTTT
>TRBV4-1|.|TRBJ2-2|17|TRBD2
CASSQDFSGGNTGELFF
TGCGCCAGCAGCCAAGATTTTTCGGGGGGGAACACCGGGGAGCTGTTTTTT
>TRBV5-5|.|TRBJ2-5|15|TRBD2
CASSSLAGGDETQYF
TGTGCCAGCAGCTCACTAGCGGGGGGGGACGAGACCCAGTACTTC
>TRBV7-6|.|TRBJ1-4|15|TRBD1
CASSSSGTGNEKLFF
TGTGCCAGCAGCTCATCCGGGACAGGGAATGAAAAACTGTTTTTT
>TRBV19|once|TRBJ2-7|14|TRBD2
CATAASGGVGEQYF
TGTGCCACCGCTGCTAGCGGGGGGGTGGGGGAGCAGTACTTC
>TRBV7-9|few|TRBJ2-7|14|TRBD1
CASSSDRGAYEQYF
TGTGCCAGCAGCTCAGACAGGGGTGCCTACGAGCAGTACTTC
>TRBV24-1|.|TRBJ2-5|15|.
CATSDSRGPGETQYF
TGTGCCACCAGTGATTCCAGGGGTCCGGGGGAGACCCAGTACTTC
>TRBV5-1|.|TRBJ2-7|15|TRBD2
CASTSGTSGLYEQYF
TGCGCCAGCACTTCCGGGACTAGCGGCCTCTACGAGCAGTACTTC
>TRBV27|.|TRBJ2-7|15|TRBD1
CASSRTGTGVYEQYF
TGTGCCAGCAGTCGCACCGGGACAGGGGTCTACGAGCAGTACTTC
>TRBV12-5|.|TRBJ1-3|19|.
CASGLGIRGLSRSGNTIYF
TGTGCTAGTGGTTTGGGGATTCGAGGGCTGTCTCGCTCTGGAAACACCATATATTTT
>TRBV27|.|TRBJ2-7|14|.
CASSLGGVSYEQYF
TGTGCCAGCAGTTTGGGCGGGGTGTCCTACGAGCAGTACTTC
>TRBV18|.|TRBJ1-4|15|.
CASSRQISTNEKLFF
TGTGCCAGCTCAAGACAGATATCAACTAATGAAAAACTGTTTTTT
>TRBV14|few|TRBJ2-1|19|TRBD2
CASSQEAVPSGLGSNEQFF
TGTGCCAGCAGCCAAGAAGCGGTCCCGAGCGGACTAGGGAGCAATGAGCAGTTCTTC
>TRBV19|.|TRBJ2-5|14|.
CASSISTVQETQYF
TGTGCCAGTAGTATTTCGACAGTCCAAGAGACCCAGTACTTC
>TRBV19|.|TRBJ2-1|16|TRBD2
CASSMTAGGSGNEQFF
TGTGCCAGTAGTATGACTGCGGGGGGCAGTGGGAATGAGCAGTTCTTC
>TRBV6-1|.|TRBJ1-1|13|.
CASSTEEIRRAFF
TGTGCCAGCAGTACCGAGGAAATACGGAGAGCTTTCTTT
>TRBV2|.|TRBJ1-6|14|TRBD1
CASSRDRGKSPLHF
TGTGCCAGCAGTAGGGACAGGGGTAAATCACCCCTCCACTTT
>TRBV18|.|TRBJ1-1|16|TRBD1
CASSQGTGGFNTEAFF
TGTGCCAGCTCACAAGGGACAGGGGGCTTTAACACTGAAGCTTTCTTT